This T cell receptor beta chain appears in the sequencing data of a study of CD8+CD57+ T cells in acquired aplastic anemia. On the study more broadly: Each DNA sample taken from sorted CD4+ and CD8+ cells came to about 3.4 ug on average. Study-wide points: Researchers report that twenty-nine CD8+ CDR3 sequences appeared in both patients and controls. Significance was not reached for CD8+ Simpson's diversity between patients and controls.

In the case of this clonotype: No antigen is known for it.

The template for TCR beta VDJ and CDR3 sequence profiling was genomic DNA. Using its own MiXCR run on the reads, TCRdb lists one record per CDR3 protein. In the table there are around 230,000 distinct CDR3 sequences, 61% of which are singletons. The specimen was sorted CD4+, CD8+, or CD8+CD57+ T cells (not recorded which) from PBMCs. The receptor's source is a human donor in good health.

The CDR3 loop is CASSRRTSGVATDTQYF. As DNA, the CDR3 is TGCGCCAGCAGCCGCAGGACTAGCGGGGTAGCTACAGATACGCAGTATTTT. The gene calls are TRBV4-1 and TRBJ2-3; 12 positions agree with TRBD2. The length of the CDR3 is 17 residues. J was trimmed by 3 bases and V by 4 bases; bases with no gene match: 8. The germline gives CDR1 MGHRA, CDR2 YSYEKL.